Below, 13 T cell receptor beta chains from the same sample are listed, as sequenced in a study of shared clonotypes between healthy human individuals. Profiling relied on immunoSEQ multiplex PCR, and the TCRdb table lists in-frame clones only, not all of them. This sample has 650,000 to 700,000 clones, with around 90% found just once. The sample consisted of memory CD8+ T cells from PBMCs. Regarding subset: CD45RO+ cells pooled with CCR7-negative TemRA cells. The receptors originated from a man in his late teens or twenties in good health. Some clones in this sample may be carry-over from other donors' samples.

V gene TRBV15 combines with J gene TRBJ2-7, with 7 bases matching TRBD2. Trimming at V came to 0 bases and at J to 3 bases, leaving 11 bases not matched to a gene. The CDR3 is made up of 17 amino acids. Germline assignment: CDR1 LNHNV and CDR2 YYDKDF (reference sequence). CDR3: CATSRDPSGEGNYEQYF. DNA of the CDR3: TGTGCCACCAGCAGAGATCCGTCGGGGGAGGGGAACTACGAGCAGTACTTC.

The chain joins TRBV9 to TRBJ2-1; no clear D. CDR1 and CDR2 (germline): SGDLS, YYNGEE. Trimming removed 4 bases from V and 2 bases from J, with 22 bases in between. The CDR3 consists of 18 residues. CDR3 in DNA: TGTGCCAGCAGCTATCCCGGAGCGCTCGCTCAAACCTACAATGAGCAGTTCTTC. Translated, it gives CASSYPGALAQTYNEQFF.

The chain is built from TRBV2 and TRBJ2-7; 7 nucleotides line up with TRBD2. The CDR3 consists of 14 residues. The V and J ends lost 8 bases and 2 bases, in that order; junction bases with no gene match: 9. CDR1 SNHLY and CDR2 FYNNEI come from the germline V gene. CDR3 coding DNA: TGTGCCAGCGGGGCGGCGGGGGTCCCCTACGAGCAGTACTTC. Translation: CASGAAGVPYEQYF.

Comment on this clone: Other DNA sequences in the sample encode the same CDR3. This rearrangement joins TRBV9 to TRBJ2-3; D might be TRBD2 (6 bases). This CDR3 is built from 16 residues. Germline V gene sequence: CDR1 SGDLS, CDR2 YYNGEE. The germline V and J ends were trimmed by 0 bases and 0 bases, with 11 bases remaining between them. CDR3 DNA: TGTGCCAGCAGCGTAGTCGGAGGGCCTAGCACAGATACGCAGTATTTT. This codes for CASSVVGGPSTDTQYF.

CDR3 coding DNA: TGTGCCATCAGTGTAAATGCTGAGGCAGATACGCAGTATTTT. Its translation: CAISVNAEADTQYF. The rearrangement links TRBV10-3 to TRBJ2-3; D is unclear. The germline V and J ends were trimmed by 4 bases and 4 bases, with 12 bases remaining between them. Germline values: CDR1 ENHRY, CDR2 SYGVKD. The CDR3 runs 14 residues.

This chain uses TRBV29-1 with TRBJ2-3; 7 bases fit TRBD1. Germline assignment: CDR1 SQVTM and CDR2 ANQGSEA. The V gene end was trimmed by 8 bases and the J gene end by 0 bases; junction bases not matched to a gene: 14. This CDR3 is 16 amino acids long. The CDR3 here is CSLSGTDKSSTDTQYF. CDR3 in DNA: TGCAGCTTATCCGGGACAGACAAATCTAGCACAGATACGCAGTATTTT.

Remarks on this clone: A read error is the likely source, as a far larger clone sits one nucleotide away. The rearrangement uses TRBV4-1 and TRBJ2-5; TRBD1 matches 12 bases. The CDR3 is 16 amino acids. The ends lost 3 bases at V and 5 bases at J; junction bases unmatched: 7. The V gene's germline CDR1 is MGHRA and CDR2 YSYEKL. The CDR3 here is CASSHGTGGGQETQYF. CDR3 DNA: TGCGCCAGCAGCCATGGGACAGGGGGCGGGCAGGAGACCCAGTACTTC.

This clone was seen a few times. The V and J genes are TRBV7-9 and TRBJ2-3; D remains unclear. CDR1 is SEHNR, CDR2 FQNEAQ, per germline (reference sequence). Trimming left V 3 bases short and J 0 bases short, with 16 bases between. The CDR3 is made up of 17 amino acids. The CDR3 DNA reads TGTGCCAGCAGCTTCCCCGTAACTTCTACTAGCACAGATACGCAGTATTTT. It codes for CASSFPVTSTSTDTQYF. Full variable domain (remainder filled in from reference TRBV7-9 and TRBJ2-3): DTGVSQNPRHKITKRGQNVTFRCDPISEHNRLYWYRQTLGQGPEFLTYFQNEAQLEKSRLLSDRFSAERPKGSFSTLEIQRTEQGDSAMYLCASSFPVTSTSTDTQYFGPGTRLTVL.

This chain links TRBV19 with TRBJ1-5; D gene ambiguous. Trimming removed 3 bases at V and 6 bases at J, with 9 bases between. The CDR3 spans 13 residues. CDR1 and CDR2 (germline): LNHDA, SQIVND (reference sequence). This CDR3 is CASSMLEGQPQHF. As DNA, the CDR3 is TGTGCCAGTAGTATGCTTGAGGGTCAGCCCCAGCATTTT.

V gene TRBV29-1 combines with J gene TRBJ1-2; tentatively, D is TRBD1 (5 bases). Germline V gene sequence: CDR1 SQVTM, CDR2 ANQGSEA. The CDR3 spans 12 residues. With 3 bases removed from V and 7 bases from J, the gap between germline ends came to 12 bases. The CDR3: CSVDTPGPGYTF. The CDR3 DNA is TGCAGCGTTGATACACCGGGACCTGGCTACACCTTC.

The rearrangement links TRBV28 to TRBJ2-7, with no clear D. V was pared by 6 bases and J by 4 bases, with 19 bases between. Germline-derived CDR1 and CDR2 are MDHEN and SYDVKM. The CDR3 is 15 residues long. The CDR3: CASRASPSGIYEQYF. The CDR3 nucleotides are TGTGCCAGCAGGGCCAGTCCCTCGGGTATATACGAGCAGTACTTC.

V gene TRBV30 combines with J gene TRBJ2-7; 10 bases map to TRBD1. V was clipped by 1 base and J by 0 bases; unmatched bases: 12. Germline V gene data show CDR1 as GTSNPN and CDR2 as SVGIG (reference sequence). The CDR3 is 18 amino acids. The CDR3 DNA reads TGTGCCTGGAGTGCGTTCATCCCGACAGGGGGCGTCTCCTACGAGCAGTACTTC. Its translation is CAWSAFIPTGGVSYEQYF.

This chain links TRBV9 with TRBJ2-2, with D perhaps being TRBD1 or TRBD2 (5 bases each). This CDR3 spans 17 amino acids. V was clipped by 0 bases and J by 4 bases, with 16 bases between them. Germline V CDR1 and CDR2: SGDLS, YYNGEE. The CDR3 coding sequence is TGTGCCAGCAGCGTAGGGGGGAGACTCGCATTCACCGGGGAGCTGTTTTTT. Its translation: CASSVGGRLAFTGELFF.